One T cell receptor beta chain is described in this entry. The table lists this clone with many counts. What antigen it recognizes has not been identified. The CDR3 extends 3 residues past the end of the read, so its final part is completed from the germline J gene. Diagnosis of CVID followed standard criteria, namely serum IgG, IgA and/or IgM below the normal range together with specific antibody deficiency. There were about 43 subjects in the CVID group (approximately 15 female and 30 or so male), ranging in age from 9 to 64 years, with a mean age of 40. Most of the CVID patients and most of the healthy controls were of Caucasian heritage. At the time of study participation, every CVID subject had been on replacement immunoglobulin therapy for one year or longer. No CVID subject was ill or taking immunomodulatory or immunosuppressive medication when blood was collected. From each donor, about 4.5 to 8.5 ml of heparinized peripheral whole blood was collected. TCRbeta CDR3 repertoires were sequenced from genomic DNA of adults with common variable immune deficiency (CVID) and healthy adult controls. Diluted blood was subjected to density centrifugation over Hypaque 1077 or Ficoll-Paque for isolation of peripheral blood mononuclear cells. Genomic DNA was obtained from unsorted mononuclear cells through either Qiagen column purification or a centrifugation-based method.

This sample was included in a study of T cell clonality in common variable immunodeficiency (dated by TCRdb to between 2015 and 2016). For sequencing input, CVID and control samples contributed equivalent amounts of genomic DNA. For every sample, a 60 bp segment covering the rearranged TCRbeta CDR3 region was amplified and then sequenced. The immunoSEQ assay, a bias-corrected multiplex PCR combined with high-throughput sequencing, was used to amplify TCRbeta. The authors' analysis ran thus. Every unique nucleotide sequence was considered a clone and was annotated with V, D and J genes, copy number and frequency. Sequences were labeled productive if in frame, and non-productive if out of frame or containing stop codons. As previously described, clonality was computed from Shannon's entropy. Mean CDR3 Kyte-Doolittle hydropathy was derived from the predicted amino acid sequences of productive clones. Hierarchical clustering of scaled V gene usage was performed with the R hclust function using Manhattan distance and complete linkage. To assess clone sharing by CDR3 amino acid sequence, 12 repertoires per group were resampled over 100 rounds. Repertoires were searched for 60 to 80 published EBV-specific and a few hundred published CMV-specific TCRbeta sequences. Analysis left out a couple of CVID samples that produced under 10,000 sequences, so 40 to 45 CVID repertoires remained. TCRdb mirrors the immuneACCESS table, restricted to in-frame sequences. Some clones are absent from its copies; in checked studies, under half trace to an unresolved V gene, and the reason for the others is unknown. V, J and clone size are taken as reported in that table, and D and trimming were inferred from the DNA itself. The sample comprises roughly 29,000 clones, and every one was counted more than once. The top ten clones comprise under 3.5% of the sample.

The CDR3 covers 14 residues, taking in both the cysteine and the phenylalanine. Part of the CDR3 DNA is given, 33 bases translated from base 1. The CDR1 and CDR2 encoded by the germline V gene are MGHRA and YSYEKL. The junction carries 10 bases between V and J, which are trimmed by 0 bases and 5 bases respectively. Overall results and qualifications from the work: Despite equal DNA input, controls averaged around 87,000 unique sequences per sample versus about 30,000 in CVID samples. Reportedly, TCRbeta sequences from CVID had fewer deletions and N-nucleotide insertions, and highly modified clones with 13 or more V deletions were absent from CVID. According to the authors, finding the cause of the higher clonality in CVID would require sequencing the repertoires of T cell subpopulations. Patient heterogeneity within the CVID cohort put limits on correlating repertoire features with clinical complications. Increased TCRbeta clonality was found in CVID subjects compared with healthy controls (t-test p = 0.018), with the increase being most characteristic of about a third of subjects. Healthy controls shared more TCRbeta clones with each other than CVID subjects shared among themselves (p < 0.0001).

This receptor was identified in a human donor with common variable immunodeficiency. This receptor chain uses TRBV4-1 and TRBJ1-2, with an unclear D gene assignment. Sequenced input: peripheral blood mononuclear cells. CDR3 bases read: TGCGCCAGCAGCCAAGAAGGCCAGTATTATGGC. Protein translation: CASSQEGQYYG. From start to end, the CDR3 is CASSQEGQYYGYTF.